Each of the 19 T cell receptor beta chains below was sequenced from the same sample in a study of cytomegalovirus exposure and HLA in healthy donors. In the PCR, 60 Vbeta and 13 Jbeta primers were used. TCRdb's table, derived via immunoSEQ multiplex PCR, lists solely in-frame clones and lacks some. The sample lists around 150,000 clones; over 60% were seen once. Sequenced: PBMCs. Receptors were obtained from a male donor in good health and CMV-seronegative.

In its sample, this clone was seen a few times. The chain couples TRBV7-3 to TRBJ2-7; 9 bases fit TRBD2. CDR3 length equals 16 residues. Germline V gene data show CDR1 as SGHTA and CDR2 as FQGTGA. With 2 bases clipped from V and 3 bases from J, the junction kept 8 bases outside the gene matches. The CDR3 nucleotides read TGTGCCAGCAGCTTAGGAGCGGGAGGACTTTTCTACGAGCAGTACTTC. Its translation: CASSLGAGGLFYEQYF.

CDR3 nucleotides: TGTGCCAGCAGTTATTTGGCTAGACCCACAGATACGCAGTATTTT. As protein: CASSYLARPTDTQYF. The genes are TRBV6-5 and TRBJ2-3; D unresolved. This CDR3 has 15 residues. V was clipped by 3 bases and J by 2 bases, with 12 bases between them. Per the germline V gene, CDR1 is MNHEY and CDR2 is SVGAGI.

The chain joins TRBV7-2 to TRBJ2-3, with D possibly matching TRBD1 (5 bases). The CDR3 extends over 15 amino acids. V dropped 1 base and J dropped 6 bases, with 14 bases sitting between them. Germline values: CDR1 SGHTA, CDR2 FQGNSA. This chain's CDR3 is CASSLGQGWMDTQYF. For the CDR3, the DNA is TGTGCCAGCAGCTTAGGTCAGGGCTGGATGGATACGCAGTATTTT. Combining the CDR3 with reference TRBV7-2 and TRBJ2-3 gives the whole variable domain GAGVSQSPSNKVTEKGKDVELRCDPISGHTALYWYRQSLGQGLEFLIYFQGNSAPDKSGLPSDRFSAERTGGSVSTLTIQRTQQEDSAVYLCASSLGQGWMDTQYFGPGTRLTVL.

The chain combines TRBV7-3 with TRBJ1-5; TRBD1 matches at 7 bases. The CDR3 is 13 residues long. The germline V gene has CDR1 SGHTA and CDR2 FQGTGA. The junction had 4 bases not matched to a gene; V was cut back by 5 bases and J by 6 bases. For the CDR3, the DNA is TGTGCCAGCAGCCCTCAGGGGGGTCAGCCCCAGCATTTT. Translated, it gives CASSPQGGQPQHF. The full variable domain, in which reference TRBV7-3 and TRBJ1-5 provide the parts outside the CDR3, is GAGVSQTPSNKVTEKGKYVELRCDPISGHTALYWYRQSLGQGPEFLIYFQGTGAADDSGLPNDRFFAVRPEGSVSTLKIQRTERGDSAVYLCASSPQGGQPQHFGDGTRLSIL.

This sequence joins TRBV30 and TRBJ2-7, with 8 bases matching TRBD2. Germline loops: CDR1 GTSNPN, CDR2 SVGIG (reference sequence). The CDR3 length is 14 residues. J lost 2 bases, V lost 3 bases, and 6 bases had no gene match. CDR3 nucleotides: TGTGCCTGGAGCTCGAGCGGGGGAGCCTACGAGCAGTACTTC. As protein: CAWSSSGGAYEQYF. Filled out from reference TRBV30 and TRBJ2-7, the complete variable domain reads SQTIHQWPATLVQPVGSPLSLECTVEGTSNPNLYWYRQAAGRGLQLLFYSVGIGQISSEVPQNLSASRPQDRQFILSSKKLLLSDSGFYLCAWSSSGGAYEQYFGPGTRLTVT.

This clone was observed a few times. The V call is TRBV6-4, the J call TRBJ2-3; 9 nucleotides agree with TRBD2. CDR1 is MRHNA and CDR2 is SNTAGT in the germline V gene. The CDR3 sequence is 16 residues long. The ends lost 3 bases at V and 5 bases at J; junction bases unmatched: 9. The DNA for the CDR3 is TGTGCCAGCAGTGAGGGGAGCGGGGGGCCAGGAGATACGCAGTATTTT. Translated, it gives CASSEGSGGPGDTQYF.

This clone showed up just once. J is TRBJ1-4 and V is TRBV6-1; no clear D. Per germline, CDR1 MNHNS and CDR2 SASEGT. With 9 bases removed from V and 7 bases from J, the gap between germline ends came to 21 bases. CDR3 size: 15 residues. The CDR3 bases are TGTGCCAGTAGAAAAGAGACCGCGGTCGGTGAAAAACTGTTTTTT. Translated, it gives CASRKETAVGEKLFF.

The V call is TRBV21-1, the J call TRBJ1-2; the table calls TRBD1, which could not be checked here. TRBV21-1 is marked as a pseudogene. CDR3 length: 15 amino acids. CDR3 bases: TGTGCCAGCAGCGGGCGGACGACAGCTAACTATGGCTACACCTTC. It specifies CASSGRTTANYGYTF.

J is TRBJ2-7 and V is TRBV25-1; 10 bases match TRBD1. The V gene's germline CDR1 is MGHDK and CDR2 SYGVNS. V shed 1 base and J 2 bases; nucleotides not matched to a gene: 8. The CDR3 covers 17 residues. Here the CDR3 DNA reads TGTGCCAGCAGTGAATGGGAGGGGGACAGGGGAACCTACGAGCAGTACTTC. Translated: CASSEWEGDRGTYEQYF.

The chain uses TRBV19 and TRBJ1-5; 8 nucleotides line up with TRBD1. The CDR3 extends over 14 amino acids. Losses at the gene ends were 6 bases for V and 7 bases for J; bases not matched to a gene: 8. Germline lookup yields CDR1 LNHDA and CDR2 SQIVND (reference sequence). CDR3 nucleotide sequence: TGTGCCAGTAGCGGGCAGGGGGCAGGGCAGCCCCAGCATTTT. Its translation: CASSGQGAGQPQHF.

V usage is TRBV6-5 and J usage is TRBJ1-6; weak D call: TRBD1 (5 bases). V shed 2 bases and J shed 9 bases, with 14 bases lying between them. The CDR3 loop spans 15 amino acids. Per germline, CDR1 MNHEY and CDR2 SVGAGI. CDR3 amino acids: CASSYRLRGTSPLHF. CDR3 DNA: TGTGCCAGCAGTTACCGTCTAAGGGGCACTTCACCCCTCCACTTT.

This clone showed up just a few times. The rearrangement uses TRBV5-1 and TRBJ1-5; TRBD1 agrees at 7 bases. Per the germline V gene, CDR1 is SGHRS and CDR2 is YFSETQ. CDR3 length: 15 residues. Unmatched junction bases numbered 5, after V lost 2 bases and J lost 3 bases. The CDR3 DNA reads TGCGCCAGCAGCTTTGGTACAGGGGTCAATCAGCCCCAGCATTTT. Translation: CASSFGTGVNQPQHF.

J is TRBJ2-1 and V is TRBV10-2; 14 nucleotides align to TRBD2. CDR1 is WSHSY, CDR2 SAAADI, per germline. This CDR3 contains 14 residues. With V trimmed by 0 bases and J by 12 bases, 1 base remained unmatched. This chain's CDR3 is CASSESTSGRGQFF. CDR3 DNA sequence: TGCGCCAGCAGTGAGTCGACTAGCGGGAGGGGGCAGTTCTTC.

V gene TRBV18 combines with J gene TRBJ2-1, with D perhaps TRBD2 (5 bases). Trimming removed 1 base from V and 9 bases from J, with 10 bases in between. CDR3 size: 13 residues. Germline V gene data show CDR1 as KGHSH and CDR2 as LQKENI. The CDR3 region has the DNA TGTGCCAGCTCACCACTCTCCGGGGTTGAGCAGTTCTTC. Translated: CASSPLSGVEQFF.

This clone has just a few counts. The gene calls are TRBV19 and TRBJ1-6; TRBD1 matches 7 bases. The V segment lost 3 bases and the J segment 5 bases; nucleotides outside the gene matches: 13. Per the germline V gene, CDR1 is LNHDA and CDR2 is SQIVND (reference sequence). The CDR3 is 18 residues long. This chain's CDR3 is CASSIAGQAFTDNSPLHF. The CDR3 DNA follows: TGTGCCAGTAGTATTGCCGGACAGGCGTTTACAGATAATTCACCCCTCCACTTT.

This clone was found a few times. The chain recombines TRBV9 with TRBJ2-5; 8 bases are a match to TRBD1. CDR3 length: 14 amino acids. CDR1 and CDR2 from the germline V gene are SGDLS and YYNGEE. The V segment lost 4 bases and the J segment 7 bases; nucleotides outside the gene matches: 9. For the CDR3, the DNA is TGTGCCAGCAGCCCTAGCCGACAGGGGAGGACCCAGTACTTC. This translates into CASSPSRQGRTQYF.

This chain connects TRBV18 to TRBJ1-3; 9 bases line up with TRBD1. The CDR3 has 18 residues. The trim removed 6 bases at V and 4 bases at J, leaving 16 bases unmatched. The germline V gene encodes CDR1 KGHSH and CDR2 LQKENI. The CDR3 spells CASSTNSLGQGNGNTIYF. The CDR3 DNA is TGTGCCAGCTCCACCAATAGCCTGGGACAGGGTAACGGAAACACCATATATTTT.

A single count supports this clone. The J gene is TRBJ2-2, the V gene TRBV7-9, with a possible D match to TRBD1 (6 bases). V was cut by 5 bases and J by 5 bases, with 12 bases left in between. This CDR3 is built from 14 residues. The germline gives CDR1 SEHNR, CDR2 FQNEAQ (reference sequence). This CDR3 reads CASSPRGITGELFF. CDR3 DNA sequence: TGTGCCAGCAGCCCCAGGGGTATTACCGGGGAGCTGTTTTTT.

For the CDR3, the DNA is TGTGCCTGGAGCGTACCGGGACTTGAATACAATGAGCAGTTCTTC. It translates to CAWSVPGLEYNEQFF. The chain couples TRBV30 to TRBJ2-1; tentative D call: TRBD2 (6 bases). Trimming left V 3 bases short and J 4 bases short, with 16 bases between. The CDR3 has 15 residues. The V gene's germline CDR1 is GTSNPN and CDR2 SVGIG (reference sequence).